This T cell receptor (beta chain) came from a study of shared clonotypes between healthy human individuals. Several immunoSEQ 96-well plates shared each subset's DNA, each plate a replicate. The assay was immunoSEQ multiplex PCR, and TCRdb's table has in-frame clones only and misses some. Among under 750,000 clones, about two thirds were seen once, and the ten largest hold 1.8%. General study findings and limits: Inspection by rarefaction showed sorted-subset sequencing to be incomplete despite large depth.

This clone was seen a few times. Its antigen is not identified. This clonotype was obtained from a woman younger than 45 in good health. Sequencing input: memory CD4+ T cells sorted from blood. As to subset: CD45RA-negative fraction.

CDR3 loop: CASSWTGESEAFF. CDR3 nucleotide sequence: TGCGCCAGCAGCTGGACAGGGGAATCTGAAGCTTTCTTT. The rearrangement links TRBV5-1 to TRBJ1-1, with 9 bases matching TRBD1. Germline lookup yields CDR1 SGHRS and CDR2 YFSETQ. J was trimmed by 6 bases and V by 3 bases; bases with no gene match: 3. The CDR3 runs 13 residues.